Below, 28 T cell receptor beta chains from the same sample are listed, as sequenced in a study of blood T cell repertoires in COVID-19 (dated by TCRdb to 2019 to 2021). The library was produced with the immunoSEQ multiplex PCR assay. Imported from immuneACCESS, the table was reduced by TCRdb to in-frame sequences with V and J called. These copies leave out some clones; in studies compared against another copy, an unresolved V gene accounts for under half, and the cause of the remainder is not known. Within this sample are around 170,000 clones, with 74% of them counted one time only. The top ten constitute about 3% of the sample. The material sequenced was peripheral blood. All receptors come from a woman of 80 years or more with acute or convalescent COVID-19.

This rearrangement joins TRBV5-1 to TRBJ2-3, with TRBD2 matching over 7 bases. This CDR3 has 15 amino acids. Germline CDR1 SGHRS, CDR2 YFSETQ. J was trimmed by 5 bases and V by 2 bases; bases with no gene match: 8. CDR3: CASSFPLGEGDTQYF. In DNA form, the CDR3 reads TGCGCCAGCAGCTTCCCCTTAGGGGAGGGAGATACGCAGTATTTT.

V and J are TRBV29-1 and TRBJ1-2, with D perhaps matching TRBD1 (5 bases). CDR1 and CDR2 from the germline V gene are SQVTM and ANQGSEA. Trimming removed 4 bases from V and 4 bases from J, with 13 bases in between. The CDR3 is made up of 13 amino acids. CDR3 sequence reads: CSVVGGNGYGYTF. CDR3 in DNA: TGCAGCGTTGTGGGGGGGAATGGCTATGGCTACACCTTC.

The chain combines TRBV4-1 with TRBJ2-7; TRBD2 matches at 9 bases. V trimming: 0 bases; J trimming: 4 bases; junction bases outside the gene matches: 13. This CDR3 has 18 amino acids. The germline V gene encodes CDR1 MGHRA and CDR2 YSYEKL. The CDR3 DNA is TGCGCCAGCAGCCAAGAAAAGATGTTGCTAGCGGGAACGTACGAGCAGTACTTC. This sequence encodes CASSQEKMLLAGTYEQYF.

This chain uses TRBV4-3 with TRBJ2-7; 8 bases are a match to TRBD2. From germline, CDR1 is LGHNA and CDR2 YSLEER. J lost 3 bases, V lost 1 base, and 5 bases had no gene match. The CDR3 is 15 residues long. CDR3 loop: CASSQAPSGYYEQYF. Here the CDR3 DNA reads TGCGCCAGCAGCCAAGCCCCTAGCGGGTACTACGAGCAGTACTTC.

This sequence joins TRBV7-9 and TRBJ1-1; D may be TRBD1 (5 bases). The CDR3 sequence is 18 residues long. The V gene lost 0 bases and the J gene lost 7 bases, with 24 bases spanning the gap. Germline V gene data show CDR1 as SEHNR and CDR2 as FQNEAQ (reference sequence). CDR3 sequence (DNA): TGTGCCAGCAGCTTAGCGGGCCAGGGCCTGCCTACGCGCAATGAAGCTTTCTTT. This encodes CASSLAGQGLPTRNEAFF.

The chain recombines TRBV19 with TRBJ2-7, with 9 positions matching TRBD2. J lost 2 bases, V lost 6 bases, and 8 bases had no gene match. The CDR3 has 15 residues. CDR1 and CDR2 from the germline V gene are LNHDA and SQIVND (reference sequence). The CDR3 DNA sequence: TGTGCCAGTAGCTATAGCGGGAGTTTCACCTACGAGCAGTACTTC. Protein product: CASSYSGSFTYEQYF.

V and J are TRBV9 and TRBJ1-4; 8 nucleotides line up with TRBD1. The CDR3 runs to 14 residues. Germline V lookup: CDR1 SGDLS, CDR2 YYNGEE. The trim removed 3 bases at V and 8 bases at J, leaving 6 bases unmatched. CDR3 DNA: TGTGCCAGCAGCGAAACAGGGGGATCAGAAAAACTGTTTTTT. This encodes CASSETGGSEKLFF.

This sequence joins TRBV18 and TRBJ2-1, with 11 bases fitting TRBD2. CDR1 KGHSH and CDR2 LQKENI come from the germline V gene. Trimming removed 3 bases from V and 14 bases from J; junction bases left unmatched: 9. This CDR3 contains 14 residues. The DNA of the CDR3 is TGTGCCAGCTCACCGGGACTAGCGGTCCCTAGCAAGTTCTTC. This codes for CASSPGLAVPSKFF.

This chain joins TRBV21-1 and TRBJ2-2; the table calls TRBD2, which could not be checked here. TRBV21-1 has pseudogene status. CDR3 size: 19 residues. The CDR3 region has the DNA TGTGCCAGCAGGACAACCGGGACTAGCGGGAGCAAGGGCACCGGGGAGCTGTTTTTT. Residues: CASRTTGTSGSKGTGELFF.

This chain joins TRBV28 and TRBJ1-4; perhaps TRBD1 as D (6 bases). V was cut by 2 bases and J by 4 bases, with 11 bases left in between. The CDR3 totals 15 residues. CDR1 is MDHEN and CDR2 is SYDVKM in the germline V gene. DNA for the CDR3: TGTGCCAGCAGTTTAAGACAGGTGCTTAATGAAAAACTGTTTTTT. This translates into CASSLRQVLNEKLFF.

CDR3 sequence: CASSQEGLAAQGQYF. CDR3 nucleotides: TGTGCCAGCAGCCAAGAAGGACTAGCGGCCCAAGGGCAGTACTTC. The chain has TRBV3-1 (or the pseudogene TRBV3-2) and TRBJ2-7; 10 positions agree with TRBD2. The germline V gene encodes CDR1 LGHDT and CDR2 YNNKEL (reference sequence). V was clipped by 0 bases and J by 9 bases; unmatched bases: 8. This CDR3 comprises 15 residues.

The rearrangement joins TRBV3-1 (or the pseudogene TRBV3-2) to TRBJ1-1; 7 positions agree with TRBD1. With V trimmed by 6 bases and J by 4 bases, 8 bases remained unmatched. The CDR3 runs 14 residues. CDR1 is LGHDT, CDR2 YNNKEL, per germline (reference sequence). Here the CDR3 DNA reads TGTGCCAGCAGAGACGGGACAGCCCTCACTGAAGCTTTCTTT. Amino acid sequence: CASRDGTALTEAFF.

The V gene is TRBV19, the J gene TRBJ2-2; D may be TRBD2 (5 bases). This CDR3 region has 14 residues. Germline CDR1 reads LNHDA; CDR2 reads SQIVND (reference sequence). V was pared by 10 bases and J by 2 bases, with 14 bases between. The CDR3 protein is CATKKRENTGELFF. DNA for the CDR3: TGTGCCACCAAGAAGAGGGAAAACACCGGGGAGCTGTTTTTT.

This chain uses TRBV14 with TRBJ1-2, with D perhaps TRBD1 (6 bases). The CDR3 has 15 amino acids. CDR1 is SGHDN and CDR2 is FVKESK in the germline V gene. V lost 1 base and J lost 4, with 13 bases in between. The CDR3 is CASSQGNRGGYGYTF. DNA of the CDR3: TGTGCCAGCAGCCAAGGTAACCGAGGGGGCTATGGCTACACCTTC.

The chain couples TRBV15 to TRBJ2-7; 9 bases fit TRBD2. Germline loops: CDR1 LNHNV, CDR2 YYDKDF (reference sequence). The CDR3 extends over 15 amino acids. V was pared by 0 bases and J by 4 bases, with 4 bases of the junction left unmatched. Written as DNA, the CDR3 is TGTGCCACCAGCAGAGATAAAAGCGGGAGGTACGAGCAGTACTTC. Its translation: CATSRDKSGRYEQYF. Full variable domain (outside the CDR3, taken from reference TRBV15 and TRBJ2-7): DAMVIQNPRYQVTQFGKPVTLSCSQTLNHNVMYWYQQKSSQAPKLLFHYYDKDFNNEADTPDNFQSRRPNTSFCFLDIRSPGLGDTAMYLCATSRDKSGRYEQYFGPGTRLTVT.

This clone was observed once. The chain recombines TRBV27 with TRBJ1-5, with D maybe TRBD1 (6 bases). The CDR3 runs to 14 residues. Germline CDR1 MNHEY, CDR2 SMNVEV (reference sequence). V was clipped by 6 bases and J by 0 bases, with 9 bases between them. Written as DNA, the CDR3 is TGTGCCAGCAGAAGGACAGATAGCAATCAGCCCCAGCATTTT. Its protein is CASRRTDSNQPQHF.

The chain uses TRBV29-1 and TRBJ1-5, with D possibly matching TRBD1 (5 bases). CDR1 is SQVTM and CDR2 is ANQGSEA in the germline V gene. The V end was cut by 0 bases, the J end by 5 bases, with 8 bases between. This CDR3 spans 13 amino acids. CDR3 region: CSVEDQTDQPQHF. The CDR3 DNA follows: TGCAGCGTTGAAGATCAGACAGATCAGCCCCAGCATTTT.

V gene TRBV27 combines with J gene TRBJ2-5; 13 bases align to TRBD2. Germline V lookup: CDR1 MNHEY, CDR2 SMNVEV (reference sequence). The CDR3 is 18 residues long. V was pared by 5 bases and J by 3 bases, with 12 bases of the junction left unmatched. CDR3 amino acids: CASSPRTSGSFVEETQYF. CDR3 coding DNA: TGTGCCAGCAGTCCGCGGACTAGCGGGAGTTTTGTGGAAGAGACCCAGTACTTC.

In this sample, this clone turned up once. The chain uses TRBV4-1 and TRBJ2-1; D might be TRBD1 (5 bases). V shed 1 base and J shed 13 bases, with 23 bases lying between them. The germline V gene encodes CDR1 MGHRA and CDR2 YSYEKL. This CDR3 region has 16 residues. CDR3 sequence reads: CASSQGPRTPILPQFF. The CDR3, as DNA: TGCGCCAGCAGCCAAGGACCCCGGACACCGATATTACCACAGTTCTTC.

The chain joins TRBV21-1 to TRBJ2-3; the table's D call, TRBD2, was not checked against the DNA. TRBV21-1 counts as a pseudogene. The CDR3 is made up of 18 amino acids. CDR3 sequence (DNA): TGTGCCAGTATCCTTCTAGCGGGAGGGCCTGTTGAGATAGATACGCAGTATTTT. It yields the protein CASILLAGGPVEIDTQYF.

CDR3 coding DNA: TGTGCCAGCAGCTTAGTACTAGCGGGAGGGAAGGGTGAGCAGTTCTTC. Its translation is CASSLVLAGGKGEQFF. V gene TRBV7-2 combines with J gene TRBJ2-1; TRBD2 matches 13 bases. The V and J ends lost 1 base and 9 bases, in that order; junction bases with no gene match: 6. CDR3 length: 16 residues. The germline V gene encodes CDR1 SGHTA and CDR2 FQGNSA.

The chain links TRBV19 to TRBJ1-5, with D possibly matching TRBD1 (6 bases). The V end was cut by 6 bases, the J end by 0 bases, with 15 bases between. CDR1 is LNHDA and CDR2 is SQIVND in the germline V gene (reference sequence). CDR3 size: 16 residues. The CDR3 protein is CASRETGRISNQPQHF. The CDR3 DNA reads TGTGCCAGTAGGGAGACAGGACGCATTAGCAATCAGCCCCAGCATTTT.

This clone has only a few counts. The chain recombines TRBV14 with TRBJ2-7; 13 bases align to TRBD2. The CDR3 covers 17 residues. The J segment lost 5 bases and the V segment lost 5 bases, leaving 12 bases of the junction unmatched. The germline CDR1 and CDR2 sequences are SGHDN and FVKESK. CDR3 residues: CASSYKRTSGRLNEQYF. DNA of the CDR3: TGTGCCAGCAGCTATAAAAGGACTAGCGGGAGACTGAACGAGCAGTACTTC. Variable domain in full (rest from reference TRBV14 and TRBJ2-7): EAGVTQFPSHSVIEKGQTVTLRCDPISGHDNLYWYRRVMGKEIKFLLHFVKESKQDESGMPNNRFLAERTGGTYSTLKVQPAELEDSGVYFCASSYKRTSGRLNEQYFGPGTRLTVT.

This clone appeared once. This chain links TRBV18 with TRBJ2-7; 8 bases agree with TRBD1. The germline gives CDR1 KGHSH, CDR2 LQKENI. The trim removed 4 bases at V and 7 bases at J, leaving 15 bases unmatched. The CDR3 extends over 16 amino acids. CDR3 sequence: CASSRGGTGTGIEQYF. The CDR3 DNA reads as TGTGCCAGCTCACGCGGAGGGACCGGGACAGGTATTGAGCAGTACTTC.

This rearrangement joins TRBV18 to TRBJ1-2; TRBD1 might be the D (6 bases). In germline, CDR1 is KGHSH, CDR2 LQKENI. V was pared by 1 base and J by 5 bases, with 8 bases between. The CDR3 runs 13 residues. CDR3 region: CASSPRQVYGYTF. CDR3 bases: TGTGCCAGCTCACCACGACAGGTTTATGGCTACACCTTC.

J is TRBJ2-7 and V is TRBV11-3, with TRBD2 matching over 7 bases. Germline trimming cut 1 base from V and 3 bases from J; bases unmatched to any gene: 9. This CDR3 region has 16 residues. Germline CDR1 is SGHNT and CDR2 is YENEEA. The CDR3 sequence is CASSLATGTNYYEQYF. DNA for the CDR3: TGTGCCAGCAGCTTAGCCACCGGGACTAACTACTACGAGCAGTACTTC.

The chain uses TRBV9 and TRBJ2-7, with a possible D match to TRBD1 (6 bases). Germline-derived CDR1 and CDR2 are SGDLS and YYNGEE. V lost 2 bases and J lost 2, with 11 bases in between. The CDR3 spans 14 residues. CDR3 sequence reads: CASSVDQGPYEQYF. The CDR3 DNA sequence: TGTGCCAGCAGCGTTGATCAGGGGCCCTACGAGCAGTACTTC. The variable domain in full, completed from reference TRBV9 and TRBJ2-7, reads DSGVTQTPKHLITATGQRVTLRCSPRSGDLSVYWYQQSLDQGLQFLIQYYNGEERAKGNILERFSAQQFPDLHSELNLSSLELGDSALYFCASSVDQGPYEQYFGPGTRLTVT.

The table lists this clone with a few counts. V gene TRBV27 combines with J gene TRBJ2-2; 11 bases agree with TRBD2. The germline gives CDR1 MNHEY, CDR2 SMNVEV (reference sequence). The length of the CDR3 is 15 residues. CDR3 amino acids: CATIAGGRSTGELFF. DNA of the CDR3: TGTGCTACCATAGCGGGAGGGCGGAGCACCGGGGAGCTGTTTTTT.